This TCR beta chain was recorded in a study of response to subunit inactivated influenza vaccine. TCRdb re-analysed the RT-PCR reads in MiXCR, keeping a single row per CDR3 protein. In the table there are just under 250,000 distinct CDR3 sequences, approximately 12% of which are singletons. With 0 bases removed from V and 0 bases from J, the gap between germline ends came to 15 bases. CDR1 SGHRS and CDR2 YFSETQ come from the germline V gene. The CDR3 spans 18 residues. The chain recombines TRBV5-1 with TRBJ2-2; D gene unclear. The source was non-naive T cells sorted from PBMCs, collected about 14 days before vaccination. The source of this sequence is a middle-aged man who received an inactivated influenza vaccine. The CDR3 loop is CASSLVLTSSPNTGELFF. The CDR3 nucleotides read TGCGCCAGCAGCTTGGTTCTCACCTCTTCCCCGAACACCGGGGAGCTGTTTTTT.